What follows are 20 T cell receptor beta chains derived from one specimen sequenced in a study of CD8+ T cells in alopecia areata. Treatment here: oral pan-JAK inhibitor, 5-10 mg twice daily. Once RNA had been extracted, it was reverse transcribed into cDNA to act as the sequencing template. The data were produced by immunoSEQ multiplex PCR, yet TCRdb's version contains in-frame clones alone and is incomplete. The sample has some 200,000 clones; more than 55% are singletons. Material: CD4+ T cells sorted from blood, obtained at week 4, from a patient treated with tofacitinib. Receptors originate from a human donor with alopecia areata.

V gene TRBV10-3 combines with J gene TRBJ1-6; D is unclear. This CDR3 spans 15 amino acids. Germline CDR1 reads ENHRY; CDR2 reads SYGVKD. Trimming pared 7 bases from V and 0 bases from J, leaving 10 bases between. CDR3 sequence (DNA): TGTGCCATCAAAGAGACCAGCTCCTATAATTCACCCCTCCACTTT. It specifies CAIKETSSYNSPLHF.

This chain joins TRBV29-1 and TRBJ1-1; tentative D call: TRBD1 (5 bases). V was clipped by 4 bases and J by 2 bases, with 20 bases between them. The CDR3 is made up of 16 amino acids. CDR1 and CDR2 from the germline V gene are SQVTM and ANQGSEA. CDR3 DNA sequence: TGCAGCGTTGGGGCAACAGGAGAGGGGCCAAACACTGAAGCTTTCTTT. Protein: CSVGATGEGPNTEAFF.

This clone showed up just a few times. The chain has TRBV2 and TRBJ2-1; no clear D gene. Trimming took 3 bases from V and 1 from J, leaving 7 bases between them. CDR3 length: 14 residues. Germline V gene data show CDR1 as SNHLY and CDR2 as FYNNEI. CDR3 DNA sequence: TGTGCCAGCAGTGATGTGGCGTCCTACAATGAGCAGTTCTTC. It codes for CASSDVASYNEQFF.

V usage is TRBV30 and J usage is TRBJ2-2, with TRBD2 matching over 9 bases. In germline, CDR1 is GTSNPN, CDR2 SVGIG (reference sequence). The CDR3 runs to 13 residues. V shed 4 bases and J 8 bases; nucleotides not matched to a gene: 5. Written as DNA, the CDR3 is TGTGCCTGGAAGCCCACTAGCGGGGGGGAGCTGTTTTTT. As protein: CAWKPTSGGELFF. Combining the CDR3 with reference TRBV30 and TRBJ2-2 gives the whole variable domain SQTIHQWPATLVQPVGSPLSLECTVEGTSNPNLYWYRQAAGRGLQLLFYSVGIGQISSEVPQNLSASRPQDRQFILSSKKLLLSDSGFYLCAWKPTSGGELFFGEGSRLTVL.

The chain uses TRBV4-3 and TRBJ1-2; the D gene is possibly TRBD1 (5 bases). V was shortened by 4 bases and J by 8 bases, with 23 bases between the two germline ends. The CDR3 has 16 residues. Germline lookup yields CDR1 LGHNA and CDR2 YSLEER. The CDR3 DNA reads TGCGCCAGCAGCCGACAGCTAGGGTACCAAGGATCCGGCTACACCTTC. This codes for CASSRQLGYQGSGYTF.

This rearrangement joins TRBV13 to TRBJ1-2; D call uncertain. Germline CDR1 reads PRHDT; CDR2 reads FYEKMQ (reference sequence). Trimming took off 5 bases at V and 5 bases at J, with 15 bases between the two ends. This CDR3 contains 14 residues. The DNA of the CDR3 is TGTGCCAGCAGCATCCGGTTCGGGGATTATGGCTACACCTTC. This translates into CASSIRFGDYGYTF.

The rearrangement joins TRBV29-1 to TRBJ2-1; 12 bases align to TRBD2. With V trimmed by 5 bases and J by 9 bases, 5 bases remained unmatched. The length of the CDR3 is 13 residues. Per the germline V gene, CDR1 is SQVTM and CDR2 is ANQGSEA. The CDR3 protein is CSVRTSGDPEQFF. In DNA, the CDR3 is TGCAGCGTTAGGACTAGCGGGGATCCTGAGCAGTTCTTC.

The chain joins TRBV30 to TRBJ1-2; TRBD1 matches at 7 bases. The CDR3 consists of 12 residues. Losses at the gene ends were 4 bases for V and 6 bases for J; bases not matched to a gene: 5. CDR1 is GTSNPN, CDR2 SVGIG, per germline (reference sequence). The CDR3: CAWTQGVDGYTF. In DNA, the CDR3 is TGTGCCTGGACCCAGGGGGTTGATGGCTACACCTTC.

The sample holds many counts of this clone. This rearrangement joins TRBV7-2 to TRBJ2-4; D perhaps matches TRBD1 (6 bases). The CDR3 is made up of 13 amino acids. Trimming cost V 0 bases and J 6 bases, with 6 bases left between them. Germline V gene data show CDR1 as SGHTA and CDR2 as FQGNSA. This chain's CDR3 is CASSLAGGNIQYF. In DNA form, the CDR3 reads TGTGCCAGCAGCTTAGCAGGGGGAAACATTCAGTACTTC.

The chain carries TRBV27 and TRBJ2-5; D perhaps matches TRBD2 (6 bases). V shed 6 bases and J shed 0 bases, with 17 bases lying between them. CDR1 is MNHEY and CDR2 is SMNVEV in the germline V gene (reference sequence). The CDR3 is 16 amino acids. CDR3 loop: CASSPRWGRYQETQYF. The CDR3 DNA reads TGTGCCAGCAGCCCACGATGGGGGAGGTACCAAGAGACCCAGTACTTC.

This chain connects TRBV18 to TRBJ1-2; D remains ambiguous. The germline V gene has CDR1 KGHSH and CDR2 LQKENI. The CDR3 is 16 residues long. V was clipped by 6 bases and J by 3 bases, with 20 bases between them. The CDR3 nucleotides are TGTGCCAGCTCGCCCCAAGGAAATACTAACTACTATGGCTACACCTTC. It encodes CASSPQGNTNYYGYTF.

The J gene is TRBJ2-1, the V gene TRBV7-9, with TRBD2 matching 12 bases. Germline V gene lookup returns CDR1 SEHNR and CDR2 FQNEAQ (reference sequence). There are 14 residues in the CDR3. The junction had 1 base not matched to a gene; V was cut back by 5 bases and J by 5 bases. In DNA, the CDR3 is TGTGCCAGCAGCCGACTAGCGGGGGACAATGAGCAGTTCTTC. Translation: CASSRLAGDNEQFF.

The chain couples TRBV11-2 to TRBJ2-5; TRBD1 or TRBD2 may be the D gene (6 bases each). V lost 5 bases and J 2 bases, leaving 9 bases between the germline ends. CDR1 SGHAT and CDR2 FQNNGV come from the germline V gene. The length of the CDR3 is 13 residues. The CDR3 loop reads CASSQGGQETQYF. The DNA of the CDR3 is TGTGCCAGCAGCCAAGGGGGGCAAGAGACCCAGTACTTC.

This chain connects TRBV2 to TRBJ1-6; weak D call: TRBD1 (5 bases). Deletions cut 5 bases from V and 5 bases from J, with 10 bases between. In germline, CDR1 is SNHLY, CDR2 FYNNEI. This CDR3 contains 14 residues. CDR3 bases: TGTGCCAGCAGTAAGGGGTGGGATAATTCACCCCTCCACTTT. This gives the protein CASSKGWDNSPLHF. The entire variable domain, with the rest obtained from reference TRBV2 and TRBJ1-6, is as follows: EPEVTQTPSHQVTQMGQEVILRCVPISNHLYFYWYRQILGQKVEFLVSFYNNEISEKSEIFDDQFSVERPDGSNFTLKIRSTKLEDSAMYFCASSKGWDNSPLHFGNGTRLTVT.

The CDR3 here is CSVSTGLSLGNSPLHF. DNA of the CDR3: TGCAGCGTGTCTACAGGGTTGTCGTTGGGGAATTCACCCCTCCACTTT. The chain links TRBV29-1 to TRBJ1-6, with D perhaps TRBD1 (6 bases). Per germline, CDR1 SQVTM and CDR2 ANQGSEA. The CDR3 sequence is 16 residues long. Trimming stripped 6 bases from V and 7 bases from J, with 22 bases between. Full variable domain (outside the CDR3, taken from reference TRBV29-1 and TRBJ1-6): SAVISQKPSRDICQRGTSLTIQCQVDSQVTMMFWYRQQPGQSLTLIATANQGSEATYESGFVIDKFPISRPNLTFSTLTVSNMSPEDSSIYLCSVSTGLSLGNSPLHFGNGTRLTVT.

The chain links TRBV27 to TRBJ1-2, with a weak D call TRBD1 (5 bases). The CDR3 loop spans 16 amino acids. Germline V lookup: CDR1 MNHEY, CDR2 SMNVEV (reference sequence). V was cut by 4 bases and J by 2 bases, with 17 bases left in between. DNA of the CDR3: TGTGCCAGCAGTTGGGACGGCCGGACTGGGAACTATGGCTACACCTTC. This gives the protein CASSWDGRTGNYGYTF.

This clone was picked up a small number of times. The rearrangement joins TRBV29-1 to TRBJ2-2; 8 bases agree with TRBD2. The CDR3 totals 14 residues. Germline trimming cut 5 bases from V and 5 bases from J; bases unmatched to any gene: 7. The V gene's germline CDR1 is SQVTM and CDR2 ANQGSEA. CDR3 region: CSVWATSGTGELFF. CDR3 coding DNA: TGCAGCGTTTGGGCTACTAGCGGAACCGGGGAGCTGTTTTTT.

The CDR3 loop reads CASSPSTGGDYGYTF. As DNA, the CDR3 is TGTGCCAGCAGCCCCTCGACAGGGGGGGATTATGGCTACACCTTC. This chain links TRBV7-2 with TRBJ1-2; 9 bases agree with TRBD1. Germline trimming cut 5 bases from V and 5 bases from J; bases unmatched to any gene: 9. Germline-derived CDR1 and CDR2 are SGHTA and FQGNSA. This CDR3 has 15 amino acids.

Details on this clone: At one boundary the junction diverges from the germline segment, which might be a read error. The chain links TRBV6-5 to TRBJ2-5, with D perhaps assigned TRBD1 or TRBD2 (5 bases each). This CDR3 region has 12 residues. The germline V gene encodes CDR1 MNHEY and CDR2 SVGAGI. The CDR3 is CASSLPPGRWHF. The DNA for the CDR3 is TGTGCCAGCAGCCTCCCTCCGGGACGGTGGCACTTC.

CDR3 residues: CASTTRLSGGAVDTQYF. The CDR3 region has the DNA TGTGCCAGCACTACCAGGCTGTCCGGGGGGGCCGTAGATACGCAGTATTTT. The V and J genes are TRBV5-4 and TRBJ2-3, with 8 bases aligning to TRBD2. The V and J ends lost 6 bases and 5 bases, in that order; junction bases with no gene match: 17. The germline gives CDR1 SGHNT, CDR2 YYREEE (reference sequence). This CDR3 comprises 17 residues.